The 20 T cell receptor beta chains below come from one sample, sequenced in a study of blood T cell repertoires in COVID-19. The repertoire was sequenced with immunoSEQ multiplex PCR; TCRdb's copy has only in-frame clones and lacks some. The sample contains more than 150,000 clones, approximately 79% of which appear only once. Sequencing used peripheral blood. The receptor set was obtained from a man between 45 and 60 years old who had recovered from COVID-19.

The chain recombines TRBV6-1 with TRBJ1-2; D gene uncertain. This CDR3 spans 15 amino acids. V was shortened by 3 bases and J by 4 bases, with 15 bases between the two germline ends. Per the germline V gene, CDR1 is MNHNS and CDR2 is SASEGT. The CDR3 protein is CASSELQMGAYGYTF. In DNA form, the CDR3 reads TGTGCCAGCAGTGAGTTACAGATGGGTGCCTATGGCTACACCTTC.

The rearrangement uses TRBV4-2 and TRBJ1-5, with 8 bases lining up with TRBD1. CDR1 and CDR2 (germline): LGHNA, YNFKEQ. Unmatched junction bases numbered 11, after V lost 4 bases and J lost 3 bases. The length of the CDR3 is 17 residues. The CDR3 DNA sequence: TGTGCCAGCAGCCCATTGTCCAGGGGGCGACCCAATCAGCCCCAGCATTTT. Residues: CASSPLSRGRPNQPQHF.

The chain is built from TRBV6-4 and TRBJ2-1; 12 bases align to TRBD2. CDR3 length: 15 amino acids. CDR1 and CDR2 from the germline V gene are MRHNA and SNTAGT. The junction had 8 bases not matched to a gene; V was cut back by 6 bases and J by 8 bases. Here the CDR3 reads CASSPTSGSGDEQFF. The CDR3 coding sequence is TGTGCCAGCAGCCCGACTAGCGGGAGCGGGGATGAGCAGTTCTTC.

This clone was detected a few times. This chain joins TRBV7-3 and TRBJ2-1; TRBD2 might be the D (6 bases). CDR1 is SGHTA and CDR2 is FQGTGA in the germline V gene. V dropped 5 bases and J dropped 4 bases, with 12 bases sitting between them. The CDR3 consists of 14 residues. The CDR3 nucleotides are TGTGCCAGCAGCCCCCAGGGACTTTACAATGAGCAGTTCTTC. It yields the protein CASSPQGLYNEQFF.

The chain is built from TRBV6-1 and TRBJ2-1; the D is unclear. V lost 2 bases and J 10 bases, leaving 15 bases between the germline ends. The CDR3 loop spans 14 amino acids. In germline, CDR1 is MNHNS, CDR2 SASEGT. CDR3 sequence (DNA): TGTGCCAGCAGTGAAAATACGGCGGAGCAGGAGCAGTTCTTC. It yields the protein CASSENTAEQEQFF.

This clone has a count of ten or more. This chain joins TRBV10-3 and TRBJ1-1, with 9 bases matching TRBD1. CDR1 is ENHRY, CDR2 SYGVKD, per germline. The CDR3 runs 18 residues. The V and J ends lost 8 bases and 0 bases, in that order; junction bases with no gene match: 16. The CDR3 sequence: CAIRPQTGGRSMNTEAFF. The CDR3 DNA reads TGTGCCATCCGACCCCAAACAGGGGGCAGAAGCATGAACACTGAAGCTTTCTTT.

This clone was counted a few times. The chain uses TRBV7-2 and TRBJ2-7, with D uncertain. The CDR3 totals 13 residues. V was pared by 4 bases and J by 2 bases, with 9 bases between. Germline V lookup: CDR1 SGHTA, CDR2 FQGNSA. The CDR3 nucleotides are TGTGCCAGCAGCTCGACACATACCTACGAGCAGTACTTC. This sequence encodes CASSSTHTYEQYF.

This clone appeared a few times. CDR3 sequence (DNA): TGCGCCAGCAGTGCGCAGGGTTCGGAGACCCAGTACTTC. This encodes CASSAQGSETQYF. The V gene is TRBV10-1, the J gene TRBJ2-5; perhaps TRBD1 as D (5 bases). The germline V gene encodes CDR1 WNHNN and CDR2 SYGVQD (reference sequence). The germline V and J ends were trimmed by 4 bases and 5 bases, with 11 bases remaining between them. The CDR3 has 13 residues.

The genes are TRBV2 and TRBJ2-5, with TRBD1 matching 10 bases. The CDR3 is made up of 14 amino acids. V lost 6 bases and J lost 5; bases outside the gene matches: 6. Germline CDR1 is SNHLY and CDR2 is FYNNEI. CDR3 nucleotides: TGTGCCAGCAGCCCGGGACAGGGGACGGAGACCCAGTACTTC. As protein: CASSPGQGTETQYF.

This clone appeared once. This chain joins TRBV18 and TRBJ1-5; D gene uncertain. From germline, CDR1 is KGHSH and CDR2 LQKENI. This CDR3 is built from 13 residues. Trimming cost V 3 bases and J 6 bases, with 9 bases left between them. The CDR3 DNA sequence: TGTGCCAGCTCACCCGCTGAGGCTCAGCCCCAGCATTTT. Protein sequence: CASSPAEAQPQHF.

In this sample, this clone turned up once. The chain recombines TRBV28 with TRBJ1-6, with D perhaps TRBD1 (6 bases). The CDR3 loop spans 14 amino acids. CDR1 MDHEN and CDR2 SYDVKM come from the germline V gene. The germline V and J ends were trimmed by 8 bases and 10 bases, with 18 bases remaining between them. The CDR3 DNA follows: TGTGCCAGCGGCGTGGGCAGGGGACGATCACCCCTCCACTTT. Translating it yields CASGVGRGRSPLHF.

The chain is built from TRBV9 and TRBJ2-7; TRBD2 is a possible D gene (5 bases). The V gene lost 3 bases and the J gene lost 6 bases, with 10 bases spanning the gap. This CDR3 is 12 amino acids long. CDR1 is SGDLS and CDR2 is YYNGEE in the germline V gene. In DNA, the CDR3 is TGTGCCAGCAGCGGCACTAGTTCCGAGCAGTACTTC. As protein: CASSGTSSEQYF.

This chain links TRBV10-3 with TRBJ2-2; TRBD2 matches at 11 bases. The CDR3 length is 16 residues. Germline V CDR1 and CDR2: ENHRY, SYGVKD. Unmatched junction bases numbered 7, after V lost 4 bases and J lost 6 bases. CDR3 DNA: TGTGCCATCAGTGTGGATAGCGGGAGGGCCCCCGGGGAGCTGTTTTTT. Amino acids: CAISVDSGRAPGELFF.

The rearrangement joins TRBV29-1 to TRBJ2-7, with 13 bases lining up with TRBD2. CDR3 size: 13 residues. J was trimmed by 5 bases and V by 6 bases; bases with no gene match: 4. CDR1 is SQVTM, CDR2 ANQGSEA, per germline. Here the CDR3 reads CSVRTSGSHEQYF. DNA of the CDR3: TGCAGCGTGCGGACTAGCGGGAGCCACGAGCAGTACTTC.

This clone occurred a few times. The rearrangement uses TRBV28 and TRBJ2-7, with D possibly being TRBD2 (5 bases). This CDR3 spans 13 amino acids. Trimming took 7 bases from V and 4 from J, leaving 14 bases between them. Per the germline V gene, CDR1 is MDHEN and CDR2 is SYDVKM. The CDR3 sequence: CASIKSTSYEQYF. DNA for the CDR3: TGTGCCAGCATTAAATCAACTAGTTACGAGCAGTACTTC.

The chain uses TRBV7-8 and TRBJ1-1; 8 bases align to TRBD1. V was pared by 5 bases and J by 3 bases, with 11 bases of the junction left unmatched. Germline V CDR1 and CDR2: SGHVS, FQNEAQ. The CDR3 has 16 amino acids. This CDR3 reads CASSIGQGGGDTEAFF. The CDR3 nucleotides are TGTGCCAGCAGCATTGGACAGGGCGGGGGGGACACTGAAGCTTTCTTT.

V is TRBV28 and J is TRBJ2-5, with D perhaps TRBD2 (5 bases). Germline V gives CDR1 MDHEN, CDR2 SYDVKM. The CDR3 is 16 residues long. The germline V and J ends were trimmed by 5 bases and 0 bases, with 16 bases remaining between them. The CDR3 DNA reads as TGTGCCAGCAGTGCTATAGCGAGGGCGTACCAAGAGACCCAGTACTTC. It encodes CASSAIARAYQETQYF.

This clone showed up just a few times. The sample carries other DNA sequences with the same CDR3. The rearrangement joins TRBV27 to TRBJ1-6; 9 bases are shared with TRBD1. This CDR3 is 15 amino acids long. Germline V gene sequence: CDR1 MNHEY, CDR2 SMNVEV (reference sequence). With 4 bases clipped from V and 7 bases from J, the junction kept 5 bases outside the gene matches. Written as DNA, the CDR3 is TGTGCCAGCAGTTCATCTGACAGGGGGAATTCACCCCTCCACTTT. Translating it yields CASSSSDRGNSPLHF.

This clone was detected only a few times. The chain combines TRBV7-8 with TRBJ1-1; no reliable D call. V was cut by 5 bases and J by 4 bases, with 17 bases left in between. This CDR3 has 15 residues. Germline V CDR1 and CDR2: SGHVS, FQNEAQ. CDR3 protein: CASSHHVYGSTEAFF. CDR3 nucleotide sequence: TGTGCCAGCAGCCATCATGTTTACGGGAGCACTGAAGCTTTCTTT.

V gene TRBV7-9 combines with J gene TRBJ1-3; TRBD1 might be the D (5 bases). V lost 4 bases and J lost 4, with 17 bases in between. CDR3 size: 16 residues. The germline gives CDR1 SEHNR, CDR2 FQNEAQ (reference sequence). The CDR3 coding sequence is TGTGCCAGCAGCTCCAGGGCAGGGTGGAACGGAAACACCATATATTTT. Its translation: CASSSRAGWNGNTIYF.